These 24 T cell receptor beta chains share one sample of origin, sequenced in a study of blood T cell repertoires in COVID-19. Produced via immunoSEQ multiplex PCR; TCRdb's table is partial and in-frame only. The sample lists some 520,000 clones, roughly nine tenths seen once, with 0.7% to 1% in the top ten. Specimen: peripheral blood. The receptors stem from a man aged 18 to 29 with COVID-19, enrolled during active disease.

The chain combines TRBV30 with TRBJ2-7, with TRBD1 matching over 7 bases. In germline, CDR1 is GTSNPN, CDR2 SVGIG (reference sequence). This CDR3 region has 13 residues. The V and J ends lost 4 bases and 3 bases, in that order; junction bases with no gene match: 6. CDR3 sequence: CAWTEWDSYEQYF. The CDR3 DNA is TGTGCCTGGACGGAATGGGACAGCTACGAGCAGTACTTC. The variable domain in full, completed from reference TRBV30 and TRBJ2-7, reads SQTIHQWPATLVQPVGSPLSLECTVEGTSNPNLYWYRQAAGRGLQLLFYSVGIGQISSEVPQNLSASRPQDRQFILSSKKLLLSDSGFYLCAWTEWDSYEQYFGPGTRLTVT.

The chain joins TRBV19 to TRBJ2-5, with TRBD1 matching 9 bases. The germline V gene encodes CDR1 LNHDA and CDR2 SQIVND (reference sequence). The CDR3 runs to 13 residues. The J segment lost 5 bases and the V segment lost 5 bases, leaving 3 bases of the junction unmatched. The CDR3 is CASSGQGLETQYF. Here the CDR3 DNA reads TGTGCCAGTAGTGGACAGGGGTTGGAGACCCAGTACTTC. Using reference TRBV19 and TRBJ2-5 for the parts outside the CDR3, the full variable domain is DGGITQSPKYLFRKEGQNVTLSCEQNLNHDAMYWYRQDPGQGLRLIYYSQIVNDFQKGDIAEGYSVSREKKESFPLTVTSAQKNPTAFYLCASSGQGLETQYFGPGTRLLVL.

A single count supports this clone. Additional DNA sequences in this sample encode the identical CDR3. The chain uses TRBV3-1 (or the pseudogene TRBV3-2) and TRBJ2-7; TRBD2 is a possible D gene (5 bases). Between the trimmed V and J ends, which lost 0 bases and 6 bases, there was a span of 6 bases. The CDR3 loop spans 12 amino acids. Germline-derived CDR1 and CDR2 are LGHDT and YNNKEL (reference sequence). CDR3 region: CASSQEGAEQYF. The CDR3 region has the DNA TGTGCCAGCAGCCAAGAGGGAGCCGAGCAGTACTTC.

This chain uses TRBV18 with TRBJ1-2; the match to TRBD1 covers 7 bases. The CDR3 sequence is 13 residues long. Germline lookup yields CDR1 KGHSH and CDR2 LQKENI. Trimming took 6 bases from V and 8 from J; bases not matched to a gene: 9. The CDR3 nucleotides read TGTGCCAGCTCCCCCCCAGGGGGTGAGGGCTACACCTTC. This sequence encodes CASSPPGGEGYTF.

This chain uses TRBV7-8 with TRBJ1-3, with 10 bases fitting TRBD1. This CDR3 has 16 amino acids. V trimming: 6 bases; J trimming: 3 bases; junction bases outside the gene matches: 8. Germline values: CDR1 SGHVS, CDR2 FQNEAQ. CDR3 residues: CASSYSGTGDGNTIYF. CDR3 nucleotide sequence: TGTGCCAGCAGTTATTCCGGGACAGGGGATGGAAACACCATATATTTT.

On this clone itself: Different DNA sequences within this sample yield the same CDR3. This sequence joins TRBV19 and TRBJ1-5, with D hard to call. The V end lost 1 base, the J end lost 6 bases, and 4 bases lay between the germline ends. The CDR3 consists of 12 residues. Per the germline V gene, CDR1 is LNHDA and CDR2 is SQIVND (reference sequence). CDR3 in amino acids: CASSIGAQPQHF. CDR3 nucleotide sequence: TGTGCCAGTAGTATAGGAGCTCAGCCCCAGCATTTT.

The rearrangement joins TRBV2 to TRBJ2-1; 10 nucleotides match TRBD2. This CDR3 contains 16 residues. V shed 5 bases and J 0 bases; nucleotides not matched to a gene: 4. Germline lookup yields CDR1 SNHLY and CDR2 FYNNEI. CDR3 protein: CASSSSGGSSYNEQFF. In nucleotides, the CDR3 is TGTGCCAGCAGTTCTAGCGGGGGATCCTCCTACAATGAGCAGTTCTTC. The full variable domain, in which reference TRBV2 and TRBJ2-1 provide the parts outside the CDR3, is EPEVTQTPSHQVTQMGQEVILRCVPISNHLYFYWYRQILGQKVEFLVSFYNNEISEKSEIFDDQFSVERPDGSNFTLKIRSTKLEDSAMYFCASSSSGGSSYNEQFFGPGTRLTVL.

Worth noting for this clone: Distinct nucleotide sequences in the sample also encode this CDR3. This sequence joins TRBV7-9 and TRBJ1-2; D is possibly TRBD1 (5 bases). V gave up 1 base and J gave up 0 bases, with 9 bases separating them. The CDR3 length is 15 residues. The germline V gene has CDR1 SEHNR and CDR2 FQNEAQ (reference sequence). The CDR3 loop reads CASSLGGGPNYGYTF. In DNA form, the CDR3 reads TGTGCCAGCAGCTTAGGGGGCGGACCTAACTATGGCTACACCTTC.

V gene TRBV4-1 combines with J gene TRBJ2-2; TRBD1 matches 7 bases. The length of the CDR3 is 16 residues. Looked up from germline, CDR1 is MGHRA and CDR2 is YSYEKL. Trimming cost V 2 bases and J 5 bases; bases outside gene matches: 8. This CDR3 reads CASSQTQTGTTGELFF. CDR3 in DNA: TGCGCCAGCAGCCAAACCCAGACAGGGACGACCGGGGAGCTGTTTTTT.

This clone was recorded once. The rearrangement joins TRBV7-8 to TRBJ2-3; 8 positions match TRBD1. Germline V gene lookup returns CDR1 SGHVS and CDR2 FQNEAQ. V lost 5 bases, J lost 4 bases, and 8 bases stayed unmatched. The CDR3 has 15 amino acids. CDR3 residues: CASSPGQGRADTQYF. In DNA form, the CDR3 reads TGTGCCAGCAGCCCTGGACAGGGACGGGCAGATACGCAGTATTTT.

This clone was picked up one time. This chain connects TRBV11-2 to TRBJ1-1; 8 bases are a match to TRBD1. The germline V gene encodes CDR1 SGHAT and CDR2 FQNNGV. V shed 2 bases and J 1 base; nucleotides not matched to a gene: 6. This CDR3 is 16 amino acids long. CDR3 protein: CASSLPRTGRNTEAFF. DNA for the CDR3: TGTGCCAGCAGCTTACCCAGGACAGGGCGGAACACTGAAGCTTTCTTT.

V usage is TRBV3-1 (or the pseudogene TRBV3-2) and J usage is TRBJ2-5; D perhaps matches TRBD1 (5 bases). Germline V lookup: CDR1 LGHDT, CDR2 YNNKEL (reference sequence). Trimming cost V 1 base and J 5 bases, with 14 bases left between them. There are 15 residues in the CDR3. CDR3 loop: CASSQGPNRQETQYF. The CDR3 nucleotides read TGTGCCAGCAGCCAAGGACCCAATAGACAGGAGACCCAGTACTTC.

This clone was seen a few times. The rearrangement joins TRBV18 to TRBJ2-5; a weak D match, TRBD1 (6 bases). The CDR3 is 13 residues long. Trimming took off 8 bases at V and 3 bases at J, with 13 bases between the two ends. The germline V gene encodes CDR1 KGHSH and CDR2 LQKENI. CDR3 nucleotides: TGTGCCAGCGCTTCCGGACAGAAAGAGACCCAGTACTTC. Protein: CASASGQKETQYF.

This rearrangement joins TRBV2 to TRBJ1-2; 12 bases line up with TRBD1. Losses at the gene ends were 6 bases for V and 8 bases for J; bases not matched to a gene: 4. Germline values: CDR1 SNHLY, CDR2 FYNNEI. CDR3 length: 13 residues. CDR3 protein: CASSGDRGQGYTF. In DNA, the CDR3 is TGTGCCAGCAGCGGGGACAGGGGGCAAGGCTACACCTTC.

The V and J genes are TRBV2 and TRBJ1-1, with TRBD1 matching over 9 bases. This CDR3 comprises 12 residues. Germline values: CDR1 SNHLY, CDR2 FYNNEI. The trim removed 6 bases at V and 7 bases at J, leaving 3 bases unmatched. CDR3 in DNA: TGTGCCAGCAGCGAGGACAGGGGTGAAGCTTTCTTT. This gives the protein CASSEDRGEAFF.

The chain carries TRBV4-1 and TRBJ2-2; a possible D gene is TRBD1 (6 bases). V lost 2 bases, J lost 8 bases, and 12 bases lay in between. This CDR3 comprises 14 residues. Per germline, CDR1 MGHRA and CDR2 YSYEKL. The chain's CDR3 is CASSQSSGTGELFF. CDR3 DNA sequence: TGCGCCAGCAGCCAATCGTCAGGGACAGGGGAGCTGTTTTTT.

This clone was counted a single time. The gene calls are TRBV20-1 and TRBJ2-1, with D possibly matching TRBD2 (5 bases). CDR1 DFQATT and CDR2 SNEGSKA come from the germline V gene (reference sequence). This CDR3 has 10 amino acids. The V end lost 5 bases, the J end lost 10 bases, and 9 bases lay between the germline ends. The CDR3 is CSARTGEQFF. In nucleotides, the CDR3 is TGCAGTGCTCGGACGGGAGAGCAGTTCTTC.

The chain couples TRBV11-3 to TRBJ2-7, with 12 bases that match TRBD2. V trimming: 3 bases; J trimming: 2 bases; junction bases outside the gene matches: 14. The CDR3 runs to 19 residues. Germline V gene lookup returns CDR1 SGHNT and CDR2 YENEEA. Written as DNA, the CDR3 is TGTGCCAGCAGCTTGGTGCAGACTAGCGGGAGTATTAGGCCCTACGAGCAGTACTTC. Its protein product is CASSLVQTSGSIRPYEQYF.

This rearrangement joins TRBV20-1 to TRBJ1-1; TRBD1 matches 12 bases. This CDR3 region has 17 residues. J was trimmed by 0 bases and V by 3 bases; bases with no gene match: 8. The V gene's germline CDR1 is DFQATT and CDR2 SNEGSKA (reference sequence). CDR3 residues: CSASPGTGGFLNTEAFF. In DNA, the CDR3 is TGCAGTGCTAGTCCCGGGACAGGGGGCTTTCTGAACACTGAAGCTTTCTTT.

The chain carries TRBV11-3 and TRBJ2-1, with D tentatively TRBD1 (6 bases). Trimming removed 0 bases at V and 4 bases at J, with 7 bases between. Per germline, CDR1 SGHNT and CDR2 YENEEA. This CDR3 has 14 residues. The CDR3, as DNA: TGTGCCAGCAGCTTAGATAGGGGGTACAATGAGCAGTTCTTC. Amino acids: CASSLDRGYNEQFF.

This clone has just a few counts. The rearrangement joins TRBV7-2 to TRBJ2-7, with D maybe TRBD2 (5 bases). From germline, CDR1 is SGHTA and CDR2 FQGNSA. The CDR3 consists of 14 residues. The V gene lost 2 bases and the J gene lost 4 bases, with 12 bases spanning the gap. CDR3 nucleotide sequence: TGTGCCAGCAGCTTATCATCGACGGGGTACGAGCAGTACTTC. Its protein product is CASSLSSTGYEQYF.

The rearrangement uses TRBV5-1 and TRBJ1-1; TRBD1 is a possible D gene (5 bases). The CDR3 covers 15 residues. From germline, CDR1 is SGHRS and CDR2 YFSETQ. V was clipped by 1 base and J by 4 bases, with 14 bases between them. The CDR3 DNA reads TGCGCCAGCAGCTTGAACGGGGCCGGGAGCACTGAAGCTTTCTTT. This sequence encodes CASSLNGAGSTEAFF. Full variable domain (missing parts from reference TRBV5-1 and TRBJ1-1): KAGVTQTPRYLIKTRGQQVTLSCSPISGHRSVSWYQQTPGQGLQFLFEYFSETQRNKGNFPGRFSGRQFSNSRSEMNVSTLELGDSALYLCASSLNGAGSTEAFFGQGTRLTVV.

The J gene is TRBJ2-7, the V gene TRBV30; maybe TRBD2 (5 bases). This CDR3 region has 13 residues. Trimming left V 3 bases short and J 5 bases short, with 14 bases between. CDR1 and CDR2 (germline): GTSNPN, SVGIG (reference sequence). This chain's CDR3 is CAWRLGLPNEQYF. In nucleotides, the CDR3 is TGTGCCTGGAGACTAGGACTTCCAAACGAGCAGTACTTC.

This clone was seen only once. The chain couples TRBV11-2 to TRBJ2-1; no definite D call. The CDR3 is 13 amino acids. Germline V lookup: CDR1 SGHAT, CDR2 FQNNGV. Trimming cost V 3 bases and J 2 bases, with 5 bases left between them. CDR3: CASSFIAYNEQFF. The CDR3 DNA reads TGTGCCAGCAGCTTCATAGCCTACAATGAGCAGTTCTTC.